This T cell receptor (beta chain) was obtained from a study of resident and recirculating memory T cells in vitiligo. Study conclusions and caveats: Clonality differed among vitiligo lesions, with no unique dominant clone. Sequences differed between biopsy sites and patients, suggesting private specificity.

On this clone itself: Antigen: not known.

CDR1 and CDR2 from the germline V gene are WNHNN and SYGVQD (reference sequence). V lost 8 bases to trimming and J lost 2 bases, with 18 bases between them. This CDR3 comprises 15 residues. Stable vitiligo meant no lesion change over the previous 6 months. No patient showed confetti depigmentation, a clinical sign of active disease. TCRdb keeps only in-frame clones here, not all; method: immunoSEQ multiplex PCR. The sample lists 40,000 to 45,000 clones, about 93% seen once, with about 4.5% in the top ten. The source of this sequence is a male donor with vitiligo. What was sequenced was blood. The chain carries TRBV10-1 and TRBJ1-2; D is uncertain. CDR3 sequence: CASPKGGEGNYGYTF. The DNA for the CDR3 is TGCGCCAGCCCTAAAGGTGGGGAGGGAAACTATGGCTACACCTTC.